This T cell receptor beta chain emerged from a study of shared clonotypes between healthy human individuals. Study-wide results and caveats: Generally, naive subsets (rather than memory subsets) showed larger estimated richness. Across a few donors, naive CD4 shared 5% to 5.5%, naive CD8 over 3%, memory CD4 roughly 2.4%, memory CD8 roughly 0.37%.

Using immunoSEQ multiplex PCR, the repertoire was profiled, and TCRdb retains in-frame clones only, with some absent. The table has roughly 1,800,000 clones, about 95% seen once. CD8 cells classed as naive were CD45RO-negative and positively selected for CCR7, excluding terminally differentiated effector memory CD45RA+ cells. Trimming removed 1 base from V and 3 bases from J, with 13 bases in between. Germline V lookup: CDR1 LGHNA, CDR2 YSLEER. This CDR3 contains 15 residues. Points on this clone: Its target is not known.

Sequenced sample: naive CD8+ T cells sorted from blood. The source of this sequence is a man younger than 35 in good health. The chain uses TRBV4-3 and TRBJ2-7; D tentatively reads TRBD1 or TRBD2 (5 bases each). The CDR3, as DNA: TGCGCCAGCAGCCAAGTTTTTGGGACCTTCTACGAGCAGTACTTC. Translated: CASSQVFGTFYEQYF.